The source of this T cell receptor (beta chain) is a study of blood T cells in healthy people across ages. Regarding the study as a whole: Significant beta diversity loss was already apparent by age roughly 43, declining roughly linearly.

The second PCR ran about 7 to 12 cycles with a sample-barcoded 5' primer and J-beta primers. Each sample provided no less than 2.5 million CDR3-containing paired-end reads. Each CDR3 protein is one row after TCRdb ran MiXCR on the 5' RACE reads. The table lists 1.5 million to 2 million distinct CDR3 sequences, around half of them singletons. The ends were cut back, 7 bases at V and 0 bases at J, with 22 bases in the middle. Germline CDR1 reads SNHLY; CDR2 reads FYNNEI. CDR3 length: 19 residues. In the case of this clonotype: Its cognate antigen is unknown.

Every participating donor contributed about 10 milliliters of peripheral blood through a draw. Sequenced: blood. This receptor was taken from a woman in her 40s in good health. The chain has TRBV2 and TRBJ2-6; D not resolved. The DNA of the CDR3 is TGTGCCAGCATCCGAGGCTCACGGGTCCCCTCCTCTGGGGCCAACGTCCTGACTTTC. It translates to CASIRGSRVPSSGANVLTF.